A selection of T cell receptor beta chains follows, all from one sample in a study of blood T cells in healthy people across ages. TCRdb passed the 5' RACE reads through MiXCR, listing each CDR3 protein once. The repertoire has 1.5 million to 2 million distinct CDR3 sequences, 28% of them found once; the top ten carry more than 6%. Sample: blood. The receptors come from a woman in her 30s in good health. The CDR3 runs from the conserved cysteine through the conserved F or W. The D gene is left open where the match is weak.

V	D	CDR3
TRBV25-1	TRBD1	CASRDTGGSGNTIYF
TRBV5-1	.	CANSFTGQETQYF
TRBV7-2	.	CASGGELNTEAFF
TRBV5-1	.	CASSLATGRGDTQYF
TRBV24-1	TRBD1	CATSDLRGTGSGANVLTF
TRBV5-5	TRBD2	CASSRGGLGITDTQYF
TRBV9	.	CASSGGWALDEQFF
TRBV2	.	CASKAGPYEQYF
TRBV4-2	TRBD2	CASSQDGTSGGDIQETQYF
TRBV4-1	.	CASSQVRIGGLYNEQFF
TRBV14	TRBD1	CASRHGQARQETQYF
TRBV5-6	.	CASSWPDNRANEQFF
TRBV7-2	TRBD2	CASSSEAGGPEFF
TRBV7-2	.	CTSSGGVRQPQHF
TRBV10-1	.	CASSESRGTYEQYF
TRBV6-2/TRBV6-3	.	CASSYSPGRTYEQYF
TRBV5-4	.	CASSLGARGTDTQYF
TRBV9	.	CASSVSGESNQPQHF
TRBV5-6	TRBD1	CASSLTRDRILSYGYTF
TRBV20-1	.	CSARTPTYEQYF
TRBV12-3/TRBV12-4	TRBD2	CASSLSGLGDEQFF
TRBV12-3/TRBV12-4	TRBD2	CASQRGSSYEQYF
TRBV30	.	CAWSPGTSGEQFF
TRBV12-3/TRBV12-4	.	CASRTTGGPNEQYF
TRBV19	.	CASSILGEGTEAFF
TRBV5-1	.	CASSPLQRYNGQFF
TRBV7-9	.	CASSHQRGSEKLFF